What follows are 7 T cell receptor beta chains derived from one specimen sequenced in a study of cytomegalovirus exposure and HLA in healthy donors. With 60 Vbeta and 13 Jbeta primers, the PCR was carried out. Clones were sequenced by immunoSEQ multiplex PCR, and TCRdb holds only the in-frame ones, with some missing. This table holds 100,000 or so clones, around 76% found once. Sequenced input: PBMCs. These TCRs come from a woman in her forties or fifties in good health and CMV-seropositive.

J is TRBJ2-5 and V is TRBV10-3, with TRBD2 matching over 12 bases. CDR1 and CDR2 from the germline V gene are ENHRY and SYGVKD. This CDR3 has 15 residues. V was pared by 6 bases and J by 5 bases, with 7 bases of the junction left unmatched. The CDR3 here is CAIRSSGGAYETQYF. CDR3 DNA sequence: TGTGCCATCAGATCTAGCGGGGGGGCCTATGAGACCCAGTACTTC.

This clone was seen more than once but under ten times. V gene TRBV5-6 combines with J gene TRBJ1-2; 7 bases fit TRBD1. V trimming: 3 bases; J trimming: 8 bases; junction bases outside the gene matches: 13. This CDR3 has 15 residues. In germline, CDR1 is SGHDT, CDR2 YYEEEE. CDR3 loop: CASSSRQGRWEGYTF. In nucleotides, the CDR3 is TGTGCCAGCAGCTCGCGACAGGGCCGCTGGGAAGGCTACACCTTC.

V is TRBV27 and J is TRBJ1-5; 9 positions agree with TRBD1. Germline trimming cut 4 bases from V and 10 bases from J; bases unmatched to any gene: 17. Germline V gene lookup returns CDR1 MNHEY and CDR2 SMNVEV (reference sequence). There are 17 residues in the CDR3. CDR3 nucleotides: TGTGCCAGCAGTTCGCAGCGACAGGGGGGAGAGAAACAACCCCAGCATTTT. This encodes CASSSQRQGGEKQPQHF.

V is TRBV6-1 and J is TRBJ2-5; D is undetermined. With 0 bases removed from V and 2 bases from J, the gap between germline ends came to 13 bases. The germline CDR1 and CDR2 sequences are MNHNS and SASEGT. This CDR3 has 16 amino acids. CDR3 residues: CASSEAQSGVQETQYF. CDR3 sequence (DNA): TGTGCCAGCAGTGAAGCGCAGTCTGGAGTACAAGAGACCCAGTACTTC.

The chain recombines TRBV7-9 with TRBJ1-2; perhaps TRBD1 as D (5 bases). Trimming took off 2 bases at V and 8 bases at J, with 15 bases between the two ends. Per the germline V gene, CDR1 is SEHNR and CDR2 is FQNEAQ (reference sequence). The CDR3 is 14 amino acids. CDR3 nucleotide sequence: TGTGCCAGCAGCTTACCGGGACTACCCCCCGGCTACACCTTC. This encodes CASSLPGLPPGYTF. The variable domain in full, completed from reference TRBV7-9 and TRBJ1-2, reads DTGVSQNPRHKITKRGQNVTFRCDPISEHNRLYWYRQTLGQGPEFLTYFQNEAQLEKSRLLSDRFSAERPKGSFSTLEIQRTEQGDSAMYLCASSLPGLPPGYTFGSGTRLTVV.

The rearrangement joins TRBV7-8 to TRBJ1-5; 9 bases are a match to TRBD1. This CDR3 region has 15 residues. After removal of 4 bases from V and 7 bases from J, the junction contained 8 bases not matched to a gene. CDR1 is SGHVS, CDR2 FQNEAQ, per germline. CDR3 DNA sequence: TGTGCCAGCAGCTCCGGGACAGGGCGAGTGCAGCCCCAGCATTTT. Translating it yields CASSSGTGRVQPQHF.

The CDR3 sequence is CASSIGPGTGILHF. CDR3 coding DNA: TGTGCCAGTAGTATTGGGCCCGGGACAGGGATTCTACATTTT. The chain has TRBV19 and TRBJ1-5, with TRBD1 matching 9 bases. CDR1 is LNHDA and CDR2 is SQIVND in the germline V gene (reference sequence). The CDR3 has 14 amino acids. J was trimmed by 16 bases and V by 3 bases; bases with no gene match: 13.